Below are 10 T cell receptor beta chains sequenced from a single sample in a study of CD8 T cells in ankylosing spondylitis. Their antigens are not known. Findings and caveats of the study: A motif in TCR beta, a set of roughly eight highly homologous variants, appeared characteristic of ankylosing spondylitis blood.

TCRdb reprocessed the 5' RACE reads with MiXCR, giving one entry per CDR3 protein. In the table there are 500,000 or so distinct CDR3 sequences, approximately 5.3% of which are singletons. Material for sequencing was blood, either unsorted or a sorted T cell fraction (not recorded which). These receptors were taken from a male donor with ankylosing spondylitis.

On this clonotype itself: It may be a read error: a sequence one base away is much more abundant. V usage is TRBV12-3 or TRBV12-4 and J usage is TRBJ2-1; 7 nucleotides align to TRBD2. Trimming took 8 bases from V and 6 from J; bases not matched to a gene: 16. The CDR3 has 16 amino acids. As DNA, the CDR3 is TGTGCCAGCGTCCAGAACCTAGCGGTAGTTGGCAATGAGCAGTTCTTC. Amino acid sequence: CASVQNLAVVGNEQFF.

The table lists this clonotype with many counts. V is TRBV4-3 and J is TRBJ1-1; 9 bases agree with TRBD1. This CDR3 spans 14 amino acids. V was clipped by 3 bases and J by 1 base; unmatched bases: 0. Germline CDR1 is LGHNA and CDR2 is YSLEER. CDR3 bases: TGCGCCAGCAGCCAGACAGGGGGGAACACTGAAGCTTTCTTT. Protein product: CASSQTGGNTEAFF.

This clonotype was observed at least ten times. J is TRBJ1-1 and V is TRBV20-1, with D maybe TRBD1 (5 bases). Germline V gene sequence: CDR1 DFQATT, CDR2 SNEGSKA (reference sequence). The CDR3 spans 14 residues. The V gene lost 0 bases and the J gene lost 4 bases, with 12 bases spanning the gap. This chain's CDR3 is CSARDSQGITEAFF. The DNA of the CDR3 is TGCAGTGCTAGAGATTCCCAGGGAATCACTGAAGCTTTCTTT.

V gene TRBV5-1 combines with J gene TRBJ2-5; 12 nucleotides agree with TRBD2. Germline CDR1 is SGHRS and CDR2 is YFSETQ. V shed 4 bases and J 5 bases; nucleotides not matched to a gene: 9. CDR3 size: 16 residues. The CDR3 reads CASSLPPGLAGETQYF. CDR3 bases: TGCGCCAGCAGCCTCCCACCGGGACTAGCGGGCGAGACCCAGTACTTC.

This clonotype was seen at least ten times. This rearrangement joins TRBV29-1 to TRBJ2-5, with D perhaps TRBD2 (7 bases). The germline CDR1 and CDR2 sequences are SQVTM and ANQGSEA. Trimming took 0 bases from V and 5 from J, leaving 16 bases between them. The CDR3 covers 15 residues. The CDR3 spells CSVEDFGGRDETQYF. The CDR3 nucleotides are TGCAGCGTTGAAGATTTCGGGGGGCGCGATGAGACCCAGTACTTC.

This clonotype was seen repeatedly, ten times or more. V usage is TRBV5-5 and J usage is TRBJ1-5, with D tentatively TRBD1 (6 bases). Trimming took off 1 base at V and 5 bases at J, with 7 bases between the two ends. The CDR3 length is 13 residues. Germline-derived CDR1 and CDR2 are SGHKS and YYEKEE (reference sequence). CDR3 residues: CASSLQGYQPQHF. Here the CDR3 DNA reads TGTGCCAGCAGCTTGCAGGGGTATCAGCCCCAGCATTTT. Supplemented by reference TRBV5-5 and TRBJ1-5, the full variable domain reads DAGVTQSPTHLIKTRGQQVTLRCSPISGHKSVSWYQQVLGQGPQFIFQYYEKEERGRGNFPDRFSARQFPNYSSELNVNALLLGDSALYLCASSLQGYQPQHFGDGTRLSIL.

In this sample, this clonotype turned up many times. This chain links TRBV4-2 with TRBJ2-2; D is perhaps TRBD2 (5 bases). V was clipped by 1 base and J by 5 bases, with 20 bases between them. Germline lookup yields CDR1 LGHNA and CDR2 YNFKEQ. The CDR3 sequence is 18 residues long. This CDR3 reads CASSQGRRSARRTGELFF. CDR3 bases: TGTGCCAGCAGCCAAGGAAGGAGGTCGGCTAGAAGGACCGGGGAGCTGTTTTTT.

This clonotype was counted only a few times. The chain joins TRBV7-2 to TRBJ2-7; TRBD1 aligns across 8 bases. V lost 5 bases to trimming and J lost 2 bases; unmatched junction nucleotides: 8. Per the germline V gene, CDR1 is SGHTA and CDR2 is FQGNSA. The CDR3 loop spans 15 amino acids. The CDR3 DNA sequence: TGTGCCAGCAGCGCCGGACAGGGCAAGACCTACGAGCAGTACTTC. Amino acids: CASSAGQGKTYEQYF.

The V gene is TRBV11-2, the J gene TRBJ2-2; possible D gene TRBD2, 5 bases. Germline V gives CDR1 SGHAT, CDR2 FQNNGV. V was pared by 5 bases and J by 2 bases, with 18 bases between. There are 17 residues in the CDR3. CDR3: CASSPSADFRNTGELFF. CDR3 sequence (DNA): TGTGCCAGCAGCCCAAGCGCGGACTTCCGAAACACCGGGGAGCTGTTTTTT. The full variable domain, its missing parts supplied by reference TRBV11-2 and TRBJ2-2, is EAGVAQSPRYKIIEKRQSVAFWCNPISGHATLYWYQQILGQGPKLLIQFQNNGVVDDSQLPKDRFSAERLKGVDSTLKIQPAKLEDSAVYLCASSPSADFRNTGELFFGEGSRLTVL.

With regard to this clonotype: The missing conserved phenylalanine or tryptophan at the end of this CDR3 makes a read error likely. The chain combines TRBV7-2 with TRBJ2-2; D possibly corresponds to TRBD1 (8 bases). This CDR3 comprises 17 residues. Trimming took 4 bases from V and 0 from J, leaving 15 bases between them. CDR1 is SGHTA and CDR2 is FQGNSA in the germline V gene. CDR3 in amino acids: CASSSYRGGANTGELFS. CDR3 DNA: TGTGCCAGCAGCTCGTACAGGGGGGGCGCGAACACCGGGGAGCTGTTTTCT.